Listed below are T cell receptor beta chains from one sample, sequenced in a study of cytomegalovirus exposure and HLA in healthy donors. Clones were read by immunoSEQ multiplex PCR, and TCRdb kept only the in-frame ones, dropping some. Counted here are 90,000 to 130,000 clones, over 60% occurring once; the ten biggest clones make up approximately 4.4%. The sequencing input was PBMCs. These receptors were collected from a man in his thirties or forties in good health and CMV-seropositive. The CDR3 runs from the conserved cysteine through the conserved F or W. The D gene is left open where the match is weak. Expanded clones are given a class, and other clones once, few, many or no size at all.

TRBD2 NA TRBJ2-1 TRBV14 CASRASGGLDPYNEQFF TGTGCCAGCAGGGCCAGCGGGGGGCTCGACCCCTACAATGAGCAGTTCTTC
NA NA TRBJ1-2 TRBV4-2 CASSQEFGGYGYTF TGTGCCAGCAGCCAAGAGTTTGGCGGCTATGGCTACACCTTC
TRBD1 few TRBJ1-5 TRBV28 CASSPTGVSNQPQHF TGTGCCAGCAGCCCTACAGGGGTCAGCAATCAGCCCCAGCATTTT
NA medium-sized TRBJ1-1 TRBV21-1 CASSRADRVRANTEAFF TGTGCCAGCAGCAGAGCCGACAGGGTAAGAGCCAACACTGAAGCTTTCTTT
TRBD1 few TRBJ1-1 TRBV28 CASRRPDREGEAFF TGTGCCAGCAGACGTCCGGACAGGGAGGGTGAAGCTTTCTTT
NA NA TRBJ1-5 TRBV28 CASSLWRLNQPQHF TGTGCCAGCAGTTTATGGAGGCTCAATCAGCCCCAGCATTTT
TRBD1 NA TRBJ2-7 TRBV29-1 CSVGDRGEQYF TGCAGCGTTGGCGACAGGGGCGAGCAGTACTTC
TRBD2 NA TRBJ2-5 TRBV7-2 CASSTGGGEAETQYF TGTGCCAGCAGCACGGGCGGGGGGGAGGCAGAGACCCAGTACTTC
NA NA TRBJ1-1 TRBV4-1 CASSPQGTMNTEAFF TGCGCCAGCAGCCCGCAGGGAACAATGAACACTGAAGCTTTCTTT
NA NA TRBJ2-1 TRBV11-2 CASSLGLGPSYNEQFF TGTGCCAGCAGCTTAGGTTTGGGGCCCTCCTACAATGAGCAGTTCTTC
NA NA TRBJ1-5 TRBV7-9 CASSLEPQDYNQPQHF TGTGCCAGCAGCTTAGAGCCCCAAGACTACAATCAGCCCCAGCATTTT
NA NA TRBJ1-1 TRBV5-6 CASSFDLNTEAFF TGTGCCAGCAGCTTTGACTTGAACACTGAAGCTTTCTTT
TRBD1 NA TRBJ2-7 TRBV29-1 CSALDRYEQYF TGCAGCGCCCTGGACAGGTACGAGCAGTACTTC
NA NA TRBJ1-1 TRBV5-1 CASSLGGGLTEAFF TGCGCCAGCAGCTTGGGCGGGGGACTCACTGAAGCTTTCTTT
NA NA TRBJ2-7 TRBV5-1 CASSLAAGTIYEQYF TGCGCCAGCAGCTTGGCTGCGGGGACCATATACGAGCAGTACTTC
TRBD2 few TRBJ2-1 TRBV9 CASSFTGGSSYNEQFF TGTGCCAGCAGCTTCACCGGGGGGAGTTCTTACAATGAGCAGTTCTTC
NA NA TRBJ2-5 TRBV28 CASSPRDNQETQYF TGTGCCAGCAGCCCAAGGGACAACCAAGAGACCCAGTACTTC
TRBD1 NA TRBJ1-2 TRBV7-9 CASSRGTGNYGYTF TGTGCCAGCAGCCGCGGGACAGGGAACTATGGCTACACCTTC
TRBD1 NA TRBJ2-7 TRBV2 CASSGDRSRGKDF TGTGCCAGCAGTGGGGACAGATCGAGAGGGAAGGACTTC
NA NA TRBJ1-6 TRBV13 CASSFSGNNSPLHF TGTGCCAGCAGCTTCTCAGGGAATAATTCACCCCTCCACTTT
TRBD1 few TRBJ1-2 TRBV29-1 CSVLGQGAGYGYTF TGCAGCGTTCTGGGACAGGGGGCTGGCTATGGCTACACCTTC
NA NA TRBJ1-6 TRBV30 CAWSVEAGISPLHF TGTGCCTGGAGTGTCGAGGCAGGGATTTCACCCCTCCACTTT
TRBD1 NA TRBJ1-1 TRBV6-5 CASRASDRGTAEAFF TGTGCCAGCAGGGCCTCCGACAGGGGAACGGCTGAAGCTTTCTTT
TRBD2 once TRBJ2-2 TRBV4-2 CASSQGVGGALNGELFF TGTGCCAGCAGCCAAGGCGTCGGGGGGGCGCTTAACGGGGAGCTGTTTTTT
NA once TRBJ2-5 TRBV28 CATSRDSQETQYF TGTGCCACCTCGCGGGACAGCCAAGAGACCCAGTACTTC
TRBD1 once TRBJ2-3 TRBV9 CASSVEGGEEYF TGTGCCAGCAGCGTAGAAGGGGGCGAGGAGTATTTT
NA NA TRBJ2-7 TRBV11-3 CASSLEGRAHEQYF TGTGCCAGCAGCTTAGAGGGCAGGGCTCACGAGCAGTACTTC
NA NA TRBJ1-3 TRBV2 CASRLDSATGNTIYF TGTGCCAGCAGGTTAGACAGTGCTACTGGAAACACCATATATTTT
TRBD2 once TRBJ2-1 TRBV2 CASTTSGTTYNEQFF TGTGCCAGCACCACTAGCGGGACGACTTACAATGAGCAGTTCTTC
NA NA TRBJ2-3 TRBV10-1 CASSPHGQGTQYF TGCGCCAGCAGCCCCCACGGTCAGGGCACGCAGTATTTT
TRBD1 NA TRBJ1-3 TRBV9 CASSAGTAGNTIYF TGTGCCAGCAGCGCGGGGACAGCAGGAAACACCATATATTTT
TRBD2 NA TRBJ2-5 TRBV9 CASSVGTSGPQETQYF TGTGCCAGCAGCGTTGGGACTAGCGGCCCCCAAGAGACCCAGTACTTC
NA NA TRBJ2-2 TRBV5-1 CASSGTLGDGAGELFF TGCGCCAGCAGCGGAACTTTAGGAGACGGGGCCGGGGAGCTGTTTTTT
TRBD1 once TRBJ2-7 TRBV5-4 CASSPDRDREQYF TGTGCCAGCAGCCCGGACAGGGATCGGGAGCAGTACTTC
TRBD1 NA TRBJ2-7 TRBV5-3 CARSLGQGVYEQYF TGTGCCAGAAGCTTGGGGCAGGGGGTCTACGAGCAGTACTTC